The next 17 T cell receptor beta chains were all read from a single sample in a study of cytomegalovirus exposure and HLA in healthy donors. The method was immunoSEQ multiplex PCR; TCRdb's version includes in-frame clones alone and lacks a portion of them. Of over 130,000 clones listed, about 87% are singletons. What was sequenced was PBMCs. The receptors here all came from a man aged 18 to 30 in good health and CMV-seropositive.

The chain employs TRBV10-2 and TRBJ2-2; TRBD2 is a possible D gene (5 bases). Trimming pared 0 bases from V and 7 bases from J, leaving 6 bases between. Germline V gene data show CDR1 as WSHSY and CDR2 as SAAADI. CDR3 length: 13 residues. The CDR3 DNA is TGCGCCAGCAGTGAGTCCGAGGGCGGGGAGCTGTTTTTT. Protein product: CASSESEGGELFF.

V and J are TRBV11-3 and TRBJ2-7, with TRBD1 identical over 7 bases. CDR3 length: 17 residues. The trim removed 0 bases at V and 2 bases at J, leaving 10 bases unmatched. From germline, CDR1 is SGHNT and CDR2 YENEEA. The CDR3 DNA sequence: TGTGCCAGCAGCTTAGAGGGTTCCGGGACAGCTACCTACGAGCAGTACTTC. Protein: CASSLEGSGTATYEQYF.

This chain connects TRBV2 to TRBJ2-5, with 7 bases aligning to TRBD1. From germline, CDR1 is SNHLY and CDR2 FYNNEI. Germline trimming cut 7 bases from V and 4 bases from J; bases unmatched to any gene: 12. The length of the CDR3 is 15 residues. The DNA of the CDR3 is TGTGCCAGCACTAGAGTCGACAGGGTAGGAGAGACCCAGTACTTC. This encodes CASTRVDRVGETQYF. The variable domain in full, with the rest retrieved from reference TRBV2 and TRBJ2-5, is EPEVTQTPSHQVTQMGQEVILRCVPISNHLYFYWYRQILGQKVEFLVSFYNNEISEKSEIFDDQFSVERPDGSNFTLKIRSTKLEDSAMYFCASTRVDRVGETQYFGPGTRLLVL.

This sequence joins TRBV5-1 and TRBJ2-7, with D uncertain. Trimming removed 4 bases from V and 7 bases from J, with 18 bases in between. Germline CDR1 and CDR2: SGHRS and YFSETQ. CDR3 length: 14 amino acids. This CDR3 reads CASSALPPRSEQYF. Written as DNA, the CDR3 is TGCGCCAGCAGCGCCTTGCCTCCCAGATCAGAGCAGTACTTC.

The V gene is TRBV7-9, the J gene TRBJ2-5, with 7 bases that match TRBD1. Unmatched junction bases numbered 2, after V lost 3 bases and J lost 1 base. CDR1 is SEHNR, CDR2 FQNEAQ, per germline (reference sequence). The CDR3 length is 14 residues. For the CDR3, the DNA is TGTGCCAGCAGCTTCGGGACAGCCCAAGAGACCCAGTACTTC. Translation: CASSFGTAQETQYF.

This rearrangement joins TRBV6-4 to TRBJ2-2; 11 bases line up with TRBD2. CDR3 size: 17 residues. The germline gives CDR1 MRHNA, CDR2 SNTAGT. After removal of 2 bases from V and 3 bases from J, the junction contained 5 bases not matched to a gene. In DNA, the CDR3 is TGTGCCAGCAGTGACATAGCGGGAGGGGTTGACACCGGGGAGCTGTTTTTT. Protein sequence: CASSDIAGGVDTGELFF.

V and J are TRBV10-2 and TRBJ1-2, with D perhaps matching TRBD1 (5 bases). The CDR3 extends over 12 amino acids. The germline V gene has CDR1 WSHSY and CDR2 SAAADI. Deletions cut 11 bases from V and 10 bases from J, with 20 bases between. The CDR3 loop reads CAGSRRTPPYTF. In nucleotides, the CDR3 is TGCGCCGGAAGTAGACGGACACCTCCCTACACCTTC.

The gene calls are TRBV14 and TRBJ1-1; D unresolved. This CDR3 has 16 residues. Per the germline V gene, CDR1 is SGHDN and CDR2 is FVKESK. V lost 1 base to trimming and J lost 0 bases, with 12 bases between them. The CDR3 nucleotides are TGTGCCAGCAGCCAAGTTTCCGGACTACTGAACACTGAAGCTTTCTTT. Protein: CASSQVSGLLNTEAFF. Based on the CDR3 plus reference TRBV14 and TRBJ1-1, the full variable domain is EAGVTQFPSHSVIEKGQTVTLRCDPISGHDNLYWYRRVMGKEIKFLLHFVKESKQDESGMPNNRFLAERTGGTYSTLKVQPAELEDSGVYFCASSQVSGLLNTEAFFGQGTRLTVV.

V usage is TRBV30 and J usage is TRBJ2-5, with 8 nucleotides matching TRBD1. Germline V CDR1 and CDR2: GTSNPN, SVGIG (reference sequence). CDR3 size: 16 residues. J lost 5 bases, V lost 5 bases, and 16 bases had no gene match. The CDR3: CAWGMWQGANGETQYF. In nucleotides, the CDR3 is TGTGCCTGGGGGATGTGGCAGGGGGCTAACGGGGAGACCCAGTACTTC.

The chain joins TRBV11-2 to TRBJ2-2; possibly TRBD1 for D (6 bases). Trimming took off 1 base at V and 6 bases at J, with 12 bases between the two ends. The CDR3 extends over 15 amino acids. CDR1 SGHAT and CDR2 FQNNGV come from the germline V gene. DNA of the CDR3: TGTGCCAGCAGCTTAGTTACAGGGTGGGCCGGGGAGCTGTTTTTT. It encodes CASSLVTGWAGELFF.

This chain joins TRBV29-1 and TRBJ2-1; 9 positions match TRBD1. Per the germline V gene, CDR1 is SQVTM and CDR2 is ANQGSEA. The CDR3 contains 15 residues. The V and J ends lost 2 bases and 4 bases, in that order; junction bases with no gene match: 6. CDR3 residues: CSVEIPDRGYNEQFF. CDR3 in DNA: TGCAGCGTTGAAATCCCCGACAGGGGGTACAATGAGCAGTTCTTC.

V is TRBV4-1 and J is TRBJ2-3; 7 nucleotides agree with TRBD2. This CDR3 comprises 16 residues. Looked up from germline, CDR1 is MGHRA and CDR2 is YSYEKL. V shed 4 bases and J 5 bases; nucleotides not matched to a gene: 12. CDR3 in DNA: TGCGCCAGCAGCCTCGGCGTTACGGGGAGGGGAGATACGCAGTATTTT. It yields the protein CASSLGVTGRGDTQYF.

The CDR3 spells CASSPNRGGTNQPQHF. CDR3 DNA sequence: TGTGCCAGCAGCCCCAATAGAGGGGGAACCAATCAGCCCCAGCATTTT. This chain joins TRBV7-2 and TRBJ1-5; TRBD1 is a possible D gene (6 bases). The germline CDR1 and CDR2 sequences are SGHTA and FQGNSA. Between the trimmed V and J ends, which lost 5 bases and 3 bases, there was a span of 17 bases. This CDR3 contains 16 residues. Full variable domain (rest looked up from reference TRBV7-2 and TRBJ1-5): GAGVSQSPSNKVTEKGKDVELRCDPISGHTALYWYRQSLGQGLEFLIYFQGNSAPDKSGLPSDRFSAERTGGSVSTLTIQRTQQEDSAVYLCASSPNRGGTNQPQHFGDGTRLSIL.

This chain links TRBV9 with TRBJ1-5; 8 bases agree with TRBD1. This CDR3 has 12 amino acids. Trimming cost V 5 bases and J 7 bases; bases outside gene matches: 2. Germline CDR1 is SGDLS and CDR2 is YYNGEE. CDR3 nucleotides: TGTGCCAGCAGGACAGGGGAGCAGCCCCAGCATTTT. It is translated as CASRTGEQPQHF.

This clone showed up just once. The gene calls are TRBV5-6 and TRBJ2-7; the D is unclear. CDR1 SGHDT and CDR2 YYEEEE come from the germline V gene. The V end lost 4 bases, the J end lost 0 bases, and 11 bases lay between the germline ends. CDR3 length: 14 amino acids. CDR3 coding DNA: TGTGCCAGCAGCCCCGTTACTAACTCCTACGAGCAGTACTTC. As protein: CASSPVTNSYEQYF.

This rearrangement joins TRBV18 to TRBJ1-3; D is ambiguous. The CDR3 has 17 residues. The V gene's germline CDR1 is KGHSH and CDR2 LQKENI. Trimming left V 3 bases short and J 4 bases short, with 19 bases between. The CDR3 is CASSPVLGGRPGNTIYF. The CDR3 DNA is TGTGCCAGCTCACCGGTGCTAGGAGGGCGCCCGGGAAACACCATATATTTT.

CDR3 sequence: CSVERRGLGQYF. In DNA form, the CDR3 reads TGCAGCGTTGAACGAAGGGGCCTCGGGCAGTACTTC. The chain recombines TRBV29-1 with TRBJ2-7, with a possible D match to TRBD1 (5 bases). Deletions cut 2 bases from V and 9 bases from J, with 14 bases between. Germline V gives CDR1 SQVTM, CDR2 ANQGSEA. CDR3 size: 12 residues.